The 24 T cell receptor beta chains presented below share a single source sample, sequenced in a study of blood T cell repertoires in COVID-19. Measured with immunoSEQ multiplex PCR; TCRdb has only the in-frame clones, and not every one. The table lists about 38,000 clones, roughly 84% of them singletons. The source material was peripheral blood. The source of these receptors is a man in his sixties or seventies with active COVID-19.

This sequence joins TRBV28 and TRBJ1-6; 10 bases are shared with TRBD1. V shed 5 bases, J shed 4 bases, and the junction held 5 bases outside the gene matches. The CDR3 has 16 amino acids. Germline CDR1 and CDR2: MDHEN and SYDVKM. The CDR3 DNA reads as TGTGCCAGCAGTAACCGGGACAGGGGATATAATTCACCCCTCCACTTT. It is translated as CASSNRDRGYNSPLHF.

In DNA form, the CDR3 reads TGTGCCACCAGTGATCCCGGGAGGGTCGGTGAGCAGTTCTTC. It encodes CATSDPGRVGEQFF. This chain connects TRBV24-1 to TRBJ2-1, with TRBD2 identical over 8 bases. This CDR3 is built from 14 residues. From germline, CDR1 is KGHDR and CDR2 SFDVKD. V was pared by 3 bases and J by 9 bases, with 6 bases of the junction left unmatched.

The rearrangement uses TRBV10-1 and TRBJ2-4, with D unclear. V was clipped by 10 bases and J by 0 bases, with 19 bases between them. Germline CDR1 and CDR2: WNHNN and SYGVQD (reference sequence). CDR3 length: 16 residues. Here the CDR3 reads CATPIPAMRAKNIQYF. CDR3 bases: TGCGCCACCCCAATTCCAGCGATGAGAGCCAAAAACATTCAGTACTTC.

The gene calls are TRBV5-1 and TRBJ2-3, with 14 bases identical to TRBD2. From germline, CDR1 is SGHRS and CDR2 YFSETQ. The CDR3 has 18 residues. Trimming removed 5 bases from V and 2 bases from J; junction bases left unmatched: 10. CDR3 nucleotide sequence: TGCGCCAGCAGTCCGGGACTAGCGGGAGTACTCGTCACAGATACGCAGTATTTT. Encoded protein: CASSPGLAGVLVTDTQYF. The variable domain in full, with the rest retrieved from reference TRBV5-1 and TRBJ2-3, is KAGVTQTPRYLIKTRGQQVTLSCSPISGHRSVSWYQQTPGQGLQFLFEYFSETQRNKGNFPGRFSGRQFSNSRSEMNVSTLELGDSALYLCASSPGLAGVLVTDTQYFGPGTRLTVL.

The chain employs TRBV11-2 and TRBJ1-2; 8 nucleotides align to TRBD1. The V gene's germline CDR1 is SGHAT and CDR2 FQNNGV. The CDR3 loop spans 17 amino acids. The J segment lost 5 bases and the V segment lost 5 bases, leaving 16 bases of the junction unmatched. As DNA, the CDR3 is TGTGCCAGCAGCCCCCCAGGGCCCCTTGGACAGGGATATGGCTACACCTTC. This codes for CASSPPGPLGQGYGYTF.

V gene TRBV4-3 combines with J gene TRBJ1-1, with D perhaps TRBD1 (5 bases). V gave up 2 bases and J gave up 6 bases, with 13 bases separating them. Per germline, CDR1 LGHNA and CDR2 YSLEER. The CDR3 has 14 residues. CDR3 region: CASSQHHGGAEAFF. The CDR3 region has the DNA TGCGCCAGCAGCCAACATCACGGGGGGGCTGAAGCTTTCTTT.

The rearrangement joins TRBV7-9 to TRBJ2-5; D might be TRBD1 (5 bases). CDR1 is SEHNR and CDR2 is FQNEAQ in the germline V gene (reference sequence). The germline V and J ends were trimmed by 7 bases and 5 bases, with 17 bases remaining between them. CDR3 length: 14 amino acids. As DNA, the CDR3 is TGTGCCAGCACCTTCGTGGGGCTTTTGGAGACCCAGTACTTC. Residues: CASTFVGLLETQYF.

The V and J genes are TRBV7-3 and TRBJ1-1, with unresolved D. The CDR3 consists of 15 residues. Germline CDR1 reads SGHTA; CDR2 reads FQGTGA. Trimming pared 4 bases from V and 3 bases from J, leaving 15 bases between. The CDR3 loop is CASSYQPGRDTEAFF. The CDR3 DNA reads as TGTGCCAGCAGCTATCAGCCCGGGAGGGACACTGAAGCTTTCTTT.

The chain joins TRBV4-2 to TRBJ2-7, with 10 nucleotides matching TRBD1. This CDR3 comprises 14 residues. V lost 6 bases and J lost 5; bases outside the gene matches: 7. Germline lookup yields CDR1 LGHNA and CDR2 YNFKEQ. DNA of the CDR3: TGTGCCAGCAGACGGACAGGGGGTCTCGACGAGCAGTACTTC. Translated, it gives CASRRTGGLDEQYF.

The CDR3 DNA is TGTGCCAGCAGCTCGCGCGGACAGGGCGGCCACGAGCAGTACTTC. Translated, it gives CASSSRGQGGHEQYF. The chain combines TRBV3-1 (or the pseudogene TRBV3-2) with TRBJ2-7, with 8 nucleotides matching TRBD1. After removal of 5 bases from V and 5 bases from J, the junction contained 11 bases not matched to a gene. The CDR3 contains 15 residues. CDR1 is LGHDT and CDR2 is YNNKEL in the germline V gene (reference sequence).

V gene TRBV18 combines with J gene TRBJ2-1; 9 bases match TRBD2. The CDR3 extends over 16 amino acids. CDR1 and CDR2 (germline): KGHSH, LQKENI. V lost 0 bases to trimming and J lost 8 bases; unmatched junction nucleotides: 8. CDR3 DNA: TGTGCCAGCTCACCACCGGGACTAGCCCTTAACGATGAGCAGTTCTTC. It is translated as CASSPPGLALNDEQFF.

The V gene is TRBV6-1, the J gene TRBJ1-5; a weak D match, TRBD1 (5 bases). The CDR3 loop spans 15 amino acids. From germline, CDR1 is MNHNS and CDR2 SASEGT. V was clipped by 0 bases and J by 6 bases, with 12 bases between them. As DNA, the CDR3 is TGTGCCAGCAGTGAAGCCCCCAGGGAAGGTCAGCCCCAGCATTTT. This sequence encodes CASSEAPREGQPQHF.

V and J are TRBV5-1 and TRBJ2-2; maybe TRBD2 (6 bases). Deletions cut 3 bases from V and 5 bases from J, with 11 bases between. Germline CDR1 reads SGHRS; CDR2 reads YFSETQ. The CDR3 is 14 amino acids. CDR3 amino acids: CASSYARETGELFF. The CDR3 DNA follows: TGCGCCAGCAGCTACGCACGGGAGACCGGGGAGCTGTTTTTT.

The genes are TRBV12-3 or TRBV12-4 and TRBJ2-5; D uncertain. V was trimmed by 6 bases and J by 0 bases, leaving 8 bases between them. The CDR3 spans 13 residues. Here the CDR3 reads CASRRMYQETQYF. CDR3 sequence (DNA): TGTGCCAGCAGGAGAATGTACCAAGAGACCCAGTACTTC.

Comments on this clone: The junction and the germline gene differ at one end; a read error may be behind it. This sequence joins TRBV6-1 and TRBJ2-1, with 15 positions matching TRBD2. The CDR3 totals 17 residues. The germline V gene has CDR1 MNHNS and CDR2 SASEGT. CDR3 coding DNA: TGTGCCAGCAGGGAAGGGACTAGCGGGAGGAGGGCCAATGAGCAGTTCTTC. Translation gives CASREGTSGRRANEQFF.

The J gene is TRBJ1-6, the V gene TRBV18; 8 bases map to TRBD1. The CDR3 spans 16 residues. The V segment lost 6 bases and the J segment 9 bases; nucleotides outside the gene matches: 13. The germline V gene encodes CDR1 KGHSH and CDR2 LQKENI. The DNA for the CDR3 is TGTGCCAGCTCTTACCTGGACAGGGCCTTGGGTTCACCCCTCCACTTT. It encodes CASSYLDRALGSPLHF.

The chain couples TRBV5-1 to TRBJ2-1; 16 nucleotides line up with TRBD2. Germline V gene sequence: CDR1 SGHRS, CDR2 YFSETQ. V lost 4 bases and J lost 2; bases outside the gene matches: 9. CDR3 length: 19 amino acids. CDR3 amino acids: CASSQTGTSGRGPYNEQFF. The CDR3 DNA sequence: TGCGCCAGCAGCCAAACCGGGACTAGCGGGAGGGGTCCCTACAATGAGCAGTTCTTC.

The chain couples TRBV15 to TRBJ1-5; no reliable D call. This CDR3 has 14 residues. The germline gives CDR1 LNHNV, CDR2 YYDKDF (reference sequence). V was shortened by 1 base and J by 1 base, with 5 bases between the two germline ends. The CDR3 is CATSRARSNQPQHF. The CDR3 bases are TGTGCCACCAGCAGAGCCCGGAGCAATCAGCCCCAGCATTTT.

This chain links TRBV18 with TRBJ1-6; no clear D. The CDR3 has 15 amino acids. Deletions cut 6 bases from V and 7 bases from J, with 16 bases between. CDR1 and CDR2 from the germline V gene are KGHSH and LQKENI. The CDR3 loop is CASSASGGLNSPLHF. The CDR3 DNA follows: TGTGCCAGCTCCGCCTCGGGAGGTTTGAATTCACCCCTCCACTTT.

The rearrangement links TRBV20-1 to TRBJ2-5, with no clear D. The CDR3 runs to 12 residues. CDR1 is DFQATT, CDR2 SNEGSKA, per germline (reference sequence). V lost 3 bases and J 9 bases, leaving 14 bases between the germline ends. Written as DNA, the CDR3 is TGCAGTGCTAGTTTGGTAGTCGAGGCCCAGTACTTC. Protein: CSASLVVEAQYF.

With respect to this clone: Germline and junction disagree at one end, which may indicate a read error. The chain employs TRBV5-6 and TRBJ1-2, with D tentatively TRBD1 (6 bases). This CDR3 has 14 residues. Per germline, CDR1 SGHDT and CDR2 YYEEEE. CDR3 amino acids: CASSLSLLTGEIAF. DNA of the CDR3: TGTGCCAGCAGCTTGAGCCTACTGACAGGCGAAATCGCCTTC.

The chain carries TRBV7-2 and TRBJ2-5; 10 nucleotides line up with TRBD1. Germline V lookup: CDR1 SGHTA, CDR2 FQGNSA. V shed 5 bases and J 3 bases; nucleotides not matched to a gene: 9. This CDR3 spans 16 amino acids. In nucleotides, the CDR3 is TGTGCCAGCAGCGTGACAGGGGGCGCGCCCAAAGAGACCCAGTACTTC. Its protein product is CASSVTGGAPKETQYF.

The genes are TRBV19 and TRBJ2-1, with D tentatively TRBD1 (8 bases). The germline CDR1 and CDR2 sequences are LNHDA and SQIVND (reference sequence). V shed 10 bases and J shed 4 bases, with 17 bases lying between them. This CDR3 is 14 amino acids long. CDR3 DNA sequence: TGTGCCACCAGGGGGCTAGCGGAATACAATGAGCAGTTCTTC. It translates to CATRGLAEYNEQFF.

This clone was detected only a few times. This chain joins TRBV15 and TRBJ2-3; the match to TRBD2 covers 7 bases. Losses at the gene ends were 0 bases for V and 4 bases for J; bases not matched to a gene: 19. The germline V gene encodes CDR1 LNHNV and CDR2 YYDKDF (reference sequence). The CDR3 spans 20 residues. Here the CDR3 reads CATSRDRRGEGRGGADTQYF. DNA of the CDR3: TGTGCCACCAGCAGAGATAGGCGCGGGGAGGGACGAGGAGGGGCAGATACGCAGTATTTT.